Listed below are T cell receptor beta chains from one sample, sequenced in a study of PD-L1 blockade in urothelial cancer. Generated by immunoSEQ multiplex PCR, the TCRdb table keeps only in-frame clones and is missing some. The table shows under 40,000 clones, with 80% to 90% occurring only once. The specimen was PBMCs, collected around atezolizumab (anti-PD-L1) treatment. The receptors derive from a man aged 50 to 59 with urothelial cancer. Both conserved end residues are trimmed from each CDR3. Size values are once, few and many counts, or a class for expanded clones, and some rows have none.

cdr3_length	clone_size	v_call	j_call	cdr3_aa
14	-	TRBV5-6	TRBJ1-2	ASSFVFIGRNYGYT
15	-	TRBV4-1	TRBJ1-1	ASSGPGQGTVNTEAF
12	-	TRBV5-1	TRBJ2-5	ASSLSASEETQY
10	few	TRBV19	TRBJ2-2	ASSMGQGELF
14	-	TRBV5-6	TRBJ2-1	ASSLNGQGLLDEQF
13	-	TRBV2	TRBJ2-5	ASTLAAILKETQY
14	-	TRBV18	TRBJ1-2	ASSPPSDRNNYGYT
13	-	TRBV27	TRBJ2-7	ASSPREVSSYEQY
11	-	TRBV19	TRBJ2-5	ATSSGGAQTQY
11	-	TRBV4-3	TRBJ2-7	ASSQDFGDEQY
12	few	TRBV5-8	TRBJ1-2	ASSNGQGYYGYT
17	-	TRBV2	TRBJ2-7	ASSGQEGSGSWGRGEQY
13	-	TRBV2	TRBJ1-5	ASREGQGYNQPQH
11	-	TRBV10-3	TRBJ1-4	AIRRGGNEKLF
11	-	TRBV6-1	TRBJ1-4	ASSVIQQGHLV
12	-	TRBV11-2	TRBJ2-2	ASRETGSTGELF
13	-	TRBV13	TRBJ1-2	ASSVTGVRGDGYT
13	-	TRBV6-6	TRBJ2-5	ASSFGGGGSETQY
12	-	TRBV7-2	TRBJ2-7	ASSVDRGRYEQY
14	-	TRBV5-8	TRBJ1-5	ASSLDEGRFAQPQH
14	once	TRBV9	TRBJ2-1	ASSVGLAGDYNEQF
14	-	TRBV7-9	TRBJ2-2	ASSPDRASNTGELF
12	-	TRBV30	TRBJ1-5	AWSGTGNKQPQH
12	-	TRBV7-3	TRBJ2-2	ASSSDLNTGELF